The 23 T cell receptor beta chains presented below share a single source sample, sequenced in a study of blood T cell repertoires in COVID-19. Profiling relied on immunoSEQ multiplex PCR, and the TCRdb table lists in-frame clones only, not all of them. Among roughly 71,000 clones listed, roughly 88% were seen once. What was sequenced was peripheral blood. The receptors originated from a man in his thirties or forties with acute or convalescent COVID-19.

This chain connects TRBV2 to TRBJ1-5, with D tentatively TRBD1 (5 bases). There are 14 residues in the CDR3. Germline V gene data show CDR1 as SNHLY and CDR2 as FYNNEI. Trimming stripped 4 bases from V and 0 bases from J, with 7 bases between. The CDR3 here is CASSGQLSNQPQHF. DNA for the CDR3: TGTGCCAGCAGTGGACAGCTTAGCAATCAGCCCCAGCATTTT.

The J gene is TRBJ2-3, the V gene TRBV6-5; no definite D call. The CDR3 is 13 residues long. Germline assignment: CDR1 MNHEY and CDR2 SVGAGI. V lost 7 bases and J 3 bases, leaving 11 bases between the germline ends. Written as DNA, the CDR3 is TGTGCCAGCAAGGAGTTCCGGACAGATACGCAGTATTTT. Protein product: CASKEFRTDTQYF.

The rearrangement uses TRBV11-2 and TRBJ2-4; 7 bases map to TRBD1. The J segment lost 3 bases and the V segment lost 4 bases, leaving 6 bases of the junction unmatched. The CDR3 extends over 15 amino acids. Germline lookup yields CDR1 SGHAT and CDR2 FQNNGV. CDR3 amino acids: CASSSHRGDKNIQYF. The CDR3 bases are TGTGCCAGCAGCTCCCACAGGGGTGACAAAAACATTCAGTACTTC.

The rearrangement uses TRBV6-5 and TRBJ2-3; TRBD1 matches at 9 bases. Germline CDR1 is MNHEY and CDR2 is SVGAGI. V lost 4 bases to trimming and J lost 0 bases; unmatched junction nucleotides: 2. CDR3 size: 15 residues. The DNA for the CDR3 is TGTGCCAGCAGTTTACAGGGGGCTAGCACAGATACGCAGTATTTT. This gives the protein CASSLQGASTDTQYF.

The chain employs TRBV6-2 or TRBV6-3 and TRBJ2-7; D gene uncertain. This CDR3 comprises 12 residues. V lost 5 bases, J lost 4 bases, and 9 bases lay in between. Germline V gene lookup returns CDR1 MNHEY and CDR2 SVGEGT. The CDR3 sequence is CASSTTRYEQYF. CDR3 coding DNA: TGTGCCAGCAGTACGACGAGGTACGAGCAGTACTTC.

V and J are TRBV19 and TRBJ1-2; 7 nucleotides agree with TRBD1. Trimming cost V 5 bases and J 9 bases; bases outside gene matches: 12. The CDR3 sequence is 14 residues long. Germline values: CDR1 LNHDA, CDR2 SQIVND (reference sequence). The CDR3 nucleotides are TGTGCCAGTAGTCCCGGACAGGTTACTGAAAGCTACACCTTC. It translates to CASSPGQVTESYTF.

V usage is TRBV5-1 and J usage is TRBJ2-5; D possibly corresponds to TRBD2 (5 bases). The ends were cut back, 0 bases at V and 4 bases at J, with 7 bases in the middle. The germline V gene has CDR1 SGHRS and CDR2 YFSETQ. The CDR3 totals 13 residues. Here the CDR3 DNA reads TGCGCCAGCAGCTTGGCCGCGGGAGAGACCCAGTACTTC. This codes for CASSLAAGETQYF.

The rearrangement uses TRBV30 and TRBJ1-3, with 10 bases matching TRBD1. The junction had 4 bases not matched to a gene; V was cut back by 1 base and J by 4 bases. The length of the CDR3 is 15 residues. Germline V gene lookup returns CDR1 GTSNPN and CDR2 SVGIG (reference sequence). DNA for the CDR3: TGTGCCTGGAGTGCCCCGACAGGGGGCGGAAACACCATATATTTT. The encoded protein is CAWSAPTGGGNTIYF.

The chain recombines TRBV3-1 (or the pseudogene TRBV3-2) with TRBJ1-6, with D tentatively TRBD1 (5 bases). Looked up from germline, CDR1 is LGHDT and CDR2 is YNNKEL (reference sequence). The CDR3 has 15 amino acids. Trimming left V 1 base short and J 10 bases short, with 14 bases between. The CDR3 DNA reads as TGTGCCAGCAGCCAAGGGCAGGGAATAGGGTCACCCCTCCACTTT. Protein: CASSQGQGIGSPLHF.

The chain recombines TRBV24-1 with TRBJ2-2; a weak D match, TRBD1 (6 bases). Trimming cost V 7 bases and J 5 bases, with 10 bases left between them. CDR1 KGHDR and CDR2 SFDVKD come from the germline V gene. This CDR3 contains 13 residues. CDR3 protein: CATRLGGTGELFF. The CDR3 DNA sequence: TGTGCCACCAGACTAGGGGGTACCGGGGAGCTGTTTTTT.

The V and J genes are TRBV30 and TRBJ1-4, with D maybe TRBD1 (5 bases). The CDR3 runs to 19 residues. The V and J ends lost 2 bases and 1 base respectively, with 23 bases between them. Germline V gives CDR1 GTSNPN, CDR2 SVGIG (reference sequence). The CDR3 is CAWSRGVSGPIETNEKLFF. CDR3 nucleotide sequence: TGTGCCTGGAGTCGCGGGGTCTCAGGGCCCATAGAAACTAATGAAAAACTGTTTTTT.

The rearrangement links TRBV5-5 to TRBJ2-6; 8 bases match TRBD1. The CDR3 extends over 18 amino acids. After removal of 2 bases from V and 2 bases from J, the junction contained 9 bases not matched to a gene. CDR1 is SGHKS, CDR2 YYEKEE, per germline (reference sequence). The CDR3 loop is CASSLRQGRVTGANVLTF. DNA of the CDR3: TGTGCCAGCAGCTTAAGACAGGGGCGGGTTACTGGGGCCAACGTCCTGACTTTC.

This sequence joins TRBV19 and TRBJ2-1; 8 bases line up with TRBD2. The germline V gene has CDR1 LNHDA and CDR2 SQIVND (reference sequence). The CDR3 is made up of 14 amino acids. J was trimmed by 5 bases and V by 5 bases; bases with no gene match: 5. The CDR3 DNA is TGTGCCAGTAGTTGGGGACTAGATAACAATGAGCAGTTCTTC. Residues: CASSWGLDNNEQFF.

The chain is built from TRBV27 and TRBJ1-1, with D possibly matching TRBD1 (5 bases). V gave up 5 bases and J gave up 5 bases, with 15 bases separating them. This CDR3 comprises 14 residues. Germline CDR1 is MNHEY and CDR2 is SMNVEV (reference sequence). The DNA of the CDR3 is TGTGCCAGCAGTCCCTTCCGTGGGGGGACTGAAGCTTTCTTT. This gives the protein CASSPFRGGTEAFF.

This chain uses TRBV2 with TRBJ2-1; TRBD2 aligns across 13 bases. The trim removed 6 bases at V and 5 bases at J, leaving 4 bases unmatched. This CDR3 has 15 amino acids. CDR1 and CDR2 from the germline V gene are SNHLY and FYNNEI. The CDR3 region has the DNA TGTGCCAGCAGACAACTAGCGGGAGGGAACAATGAGCAGTTCTTC. This sequence encodes CASRQLAGGNNEQFF.

The chain combines TRBV3-1 (or the pseudogene TRBV3-2) with TRBJ1-4; tentatively, D is TRBD1 (5 bases). The V gene's germline CDR1 is LGHDT and CDR2 YNNKEL (reference sequence). V was cut by 7 bases and J by 7 bases, with 16 bases left in between. This CDR3 has 14 amino acids. CDR3 residues: CASTAGGSGEKLFF. The CDR3 coding sequence is TGTGCCAGCACTGCCGGGGGGAGTGGTGAAAAACTGTTTTTT.

The chain recombines TRBV7-2 with TRBJ1-1; the D gene is possibly TRBD1 (5 bases). Per the germline V gene, CDR1 is SGHTA and CDR2 is FQGNSA. V lost 2 bases, J lost 3 bases, and 13 bases lay in between. This CDR3 has 15 amino acids. The CDR3 sequence: CASSLHGPGYTEAFF. CDR3 bases: TGTGCCAGCAGCTTACACGGCCCAGGGTACACTGAAGCTTTCTTT.

This chain links TRBV19 with TRBJ2-1; possible D gene TRBD1, 6 bases. V shed 6 bases and J shed 5 bases, with 14 bases lying between them. The CDR3 runs to 14 residues. Germline loops: CDR1 LNHDA, CDR2 SQIVND (reference sequence). Here the CDR3 reads CASSRRTENNEQFF. The CDR3 DNA sequence: TGTGCCAGTAGCCGTAGGACAGAGAACAATGAGCAGTTCTTC.

The chain employs TRBV6-5 and TRBJ1-2; D is perhaps TRBD1 (6 bases). The CDR3 has 15 residues. Germline V gene sequence: CDR1 MNHEY, CDR2 SVGAGI. V shed 7 bases and J shed 2 bases, with 17 bases lying between them. The CDR3 spells CASTLTGTNNYGYTF. The CDR3 nucleotides are TGTGCCAGCACTTTAACAGGGACCAACAACTATGGCTACACCTTC.

This clone was counted once. This sequence joins TRBV6-4 and TRBJ2-3; TRBD1 agrees at 9 bases. J lost 1 base, V lost 4 bases, and 3 bases had no gene match. Germline V CDR1 and CDR2: MRHNA, SNTAGT. This CDR3 region has 15 residues. The CDR3 loop reads CASSARDRGTDTQYF. As DNA, the CDR3 is TGTGCCAGCAGTGCCCGGGACAGGGGCACAGATACGCAGTATTTT.

The chain couples TRBV11-3 to TRBJ2-1, with 7 bases lining up with TRBD1. CDR1 SGHNT and CDR2 YENEEA come from the germline V gene. J lost 4 bases, V lost 6 bases, and 6 bases had no gene match. The CDR3 sequence is 14 residues long. CDR3 sequence: CASSPGTVYNEQFF. As DNA, the CDR3 is TGTGCCAGCAGTCCCGGGACAGTATACAATGAGCAGTTCTTC.

V usage is TRBV3-1 (or the pseudogene TRBV3-2) and J usage is TRBJ1-5; 7 bases are a match to TRBD1. The V gene's germline CDR1 is LGHDT and CDR2 YNNKEL (reference sequence). CDR3 length: 16 residues. V was pared by 5 bases and J by 3 bases, with 10 bases of the junction left unmatched. CDR3 DNA: TGTGCCAGCAGCTCAGGGACAGCCAGAACCAATCAGCCCCAGCATTTT. Its translation is CASSSGTARTNQPQHF.

The chain links TRBV13 to TRBJ1-6; 7 positions agree with TRBD1. Germline trimming cut 4 bases from V and 0 bases from J; bases unmatched to any gene: 6. There are 17 residues in the CDR3. CDR1 is PRHDT and CDR2 is FYEKMQ in the germline V gene (reference sequence). CDR3: CASSSRTGSSYNSPLHF. Here the CDR3 DNA reads TGTGCCAGCAGCTCTCGGACAGGAAGCTCCTATAATTCACCCCTCCACTTT.